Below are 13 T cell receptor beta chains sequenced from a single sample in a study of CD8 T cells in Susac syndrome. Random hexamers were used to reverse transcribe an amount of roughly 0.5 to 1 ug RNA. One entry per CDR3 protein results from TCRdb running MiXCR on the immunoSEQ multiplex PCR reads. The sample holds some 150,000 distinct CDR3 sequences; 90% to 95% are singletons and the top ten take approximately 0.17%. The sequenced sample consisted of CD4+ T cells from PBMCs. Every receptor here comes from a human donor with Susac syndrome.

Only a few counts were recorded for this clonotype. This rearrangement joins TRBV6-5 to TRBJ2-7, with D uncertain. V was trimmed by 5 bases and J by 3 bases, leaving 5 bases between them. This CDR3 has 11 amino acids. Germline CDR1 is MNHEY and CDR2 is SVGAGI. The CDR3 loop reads CASSADYEQYF. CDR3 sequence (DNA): TGTGCCAGCAGTGCAGACTACGAGCAGTACTTC.

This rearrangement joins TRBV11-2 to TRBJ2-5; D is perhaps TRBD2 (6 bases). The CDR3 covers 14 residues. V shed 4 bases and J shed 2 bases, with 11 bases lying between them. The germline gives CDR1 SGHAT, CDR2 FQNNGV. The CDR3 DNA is TGTGCCAGCAGCTCCGGGACTTTTCAAGAGACCCAGTACTTC. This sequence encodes CASSSGTFQETQYF.

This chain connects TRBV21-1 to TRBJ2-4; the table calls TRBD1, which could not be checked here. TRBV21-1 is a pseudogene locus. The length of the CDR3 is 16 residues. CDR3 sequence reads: CASTSKVWTEINIQYF. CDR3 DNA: TGTGCCAGCACCTCAAAGGTCTGGACAGAAATAAACATTCAGTACTTC.

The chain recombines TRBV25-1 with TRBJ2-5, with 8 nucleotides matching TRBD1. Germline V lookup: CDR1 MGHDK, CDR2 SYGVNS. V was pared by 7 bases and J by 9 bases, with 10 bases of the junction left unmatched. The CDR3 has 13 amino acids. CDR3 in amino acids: CASTLDRVGAQYF. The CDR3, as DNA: TGTGCCAGCACCCTGGACAGGGTCGGGGCCCAGTACTTC.

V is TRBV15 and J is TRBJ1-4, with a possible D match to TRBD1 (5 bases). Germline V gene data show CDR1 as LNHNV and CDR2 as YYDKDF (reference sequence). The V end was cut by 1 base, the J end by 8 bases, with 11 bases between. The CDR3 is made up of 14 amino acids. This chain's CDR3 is CATSRGQGNEKLFF. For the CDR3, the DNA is TGTGCCACCAGCAGAGGGCAGGGTAACGAAAAACTGTTTTTT. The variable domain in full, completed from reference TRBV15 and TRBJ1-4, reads DAMVIQNPRYQVTQFGKPVTLSCSQTLNHNVMYWYQQKSSQAPKLLFHYYDKDFNNEADTPDNFQSRRPNTSFCFLDIRSPGLGDTAMYLCATSRGQGNEKLFFGSGTQLSVL.

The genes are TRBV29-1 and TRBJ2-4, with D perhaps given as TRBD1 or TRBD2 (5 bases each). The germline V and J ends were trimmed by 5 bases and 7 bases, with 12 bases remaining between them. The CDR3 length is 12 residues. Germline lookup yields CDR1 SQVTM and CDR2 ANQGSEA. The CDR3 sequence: CSVLKGTNIQYF. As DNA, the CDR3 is TGCAGCGTTCTGAAGGGGACGAACATTCAGTACTTC.

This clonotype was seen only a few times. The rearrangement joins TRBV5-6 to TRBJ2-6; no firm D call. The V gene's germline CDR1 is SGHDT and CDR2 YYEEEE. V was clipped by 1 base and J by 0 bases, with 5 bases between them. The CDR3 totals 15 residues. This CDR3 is CASSLTVSGANVLTF. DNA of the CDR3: TGTGCCAGCAGCTTGACAGTCTCTGGGGCCAACGTCCTGACTTTC.

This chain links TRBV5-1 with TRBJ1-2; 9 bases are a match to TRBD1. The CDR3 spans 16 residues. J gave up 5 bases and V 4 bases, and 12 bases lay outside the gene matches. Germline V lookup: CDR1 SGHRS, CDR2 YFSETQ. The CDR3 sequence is CASSDEGTGTGYGYTF. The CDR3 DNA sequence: TGCGCCAGCAGCGACGAAGGAACCGGGACAGGGTATGGCTACACCTTC.

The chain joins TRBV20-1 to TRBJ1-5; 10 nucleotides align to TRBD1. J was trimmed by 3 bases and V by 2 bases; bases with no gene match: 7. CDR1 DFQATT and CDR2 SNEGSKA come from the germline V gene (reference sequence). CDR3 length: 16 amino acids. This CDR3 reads CSARYSDRGDNQPQHF. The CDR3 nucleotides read TGCAGTGCTAGATACTCGGACAGGGGGGACAATCAGCCCCAGCATTTT.

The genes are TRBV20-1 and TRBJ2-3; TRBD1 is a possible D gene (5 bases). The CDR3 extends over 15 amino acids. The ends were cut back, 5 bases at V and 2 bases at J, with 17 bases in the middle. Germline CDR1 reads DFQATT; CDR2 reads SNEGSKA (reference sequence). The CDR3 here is CSAPDSSRLTDTQYF. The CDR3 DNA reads TGCAGTGCTCCTGACAGTTCACGGCTCACAGATACGCAGTATTTT.

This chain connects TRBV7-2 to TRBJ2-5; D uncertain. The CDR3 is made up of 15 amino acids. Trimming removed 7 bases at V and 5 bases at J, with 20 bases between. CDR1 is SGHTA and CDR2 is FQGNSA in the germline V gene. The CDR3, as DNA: TGTGCCAGCACCTACTCATCCGGGCCCAGGGAGACCCAGTACTTC. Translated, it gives CASTYSSGPRETQYF. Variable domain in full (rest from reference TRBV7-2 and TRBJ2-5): GAGVSQSPSNKVTEKGKDVELRCDPISGHTALYWYRQSLGQGLEFLIYFQGNSAPDKSGLPSDRFSAERTGGSVSTLTIQRTQQEDSAVYLCASTYSSGPRETQYFGPGTRLLVL.

As DNA, the CDR3 is TGCGCCAGCAGCCAAGTAGGGAACATTCAGTACTTC. Protein product: CASSQVGNIQYF. The chain has TRBV4-1 and TRBJ2-4; no clear D. The CDR3 length is 12 residues. CDR1 MGHRA and CDR2 YSYEKL come from the germline V gene. Between the trimmed V and J ends, which lost 1 base and 7 bases, there was a span of 5 bases.

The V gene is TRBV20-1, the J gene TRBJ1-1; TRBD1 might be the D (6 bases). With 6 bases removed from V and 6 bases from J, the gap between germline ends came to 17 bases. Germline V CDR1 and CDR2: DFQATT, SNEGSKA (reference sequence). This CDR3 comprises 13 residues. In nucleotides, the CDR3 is TGCAGTGCAAAGACAACAGGGAAGCCTGAAGCTTTCTTT. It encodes CSAKTTGKPEAFF.